Listed here is a single T cell receptor (beta chain). Original analysis: Reference gene primer amplification gave estimated nucleated cell counts. The data were produced by immunoSEQ multiplex PCR, yet TCRdb's version contains in-frame clones alone and is incomplete. From that table come the V and J calls and clone size; the DNA was used to work out D and trimming. The sample contains under 150,000 clones, around 82% of which appear only once. The record originates from a study of blood T cell repertoires in COVID-19. Overall study: Italy, Spain and the United States were the sources of the convalescent and acute COVID-19 samples. Sample material is recorded as cDNA or gDNA derived from T cells, B-cell-depleted T cells, or PBMCs.

The TCR sequence derives from a woman between 55 and 75 years old with acute or convalescent COVID-19. Sequenced material: peripheral blood.

The CDR3 loop is CASSLTGAPGQPQHF. The CDR3, as DNA: TGTGCCAGCAGCTTAACAGGGGCGCCGGGTCAGCCCCAGCATTTT. V and J are TRBV7-2 and TRBJ1-5; 7 bases agree with TRBD1. Trimming removed 2 bases from V and 6 bases from J; junction bases left unmatched: 7. The germline gives CDR1 SGHTA, CDR2 FQGNSA. The CDR3 is made up of 15 amino acids.